This is a list of T cell receptor beta chains from one sample in a study of T cell responses to AZD1222 COVID-19 vaccine. Here immunoSEQ multiplex PCR was the method, and the copy in TCRdb shows in-frame clones only, minus some. The sample has 110,000 to 150,000 clones, about 89% seen once. The sequences come from peripheral blood, collected on day 0 of AZD1222 vaccination. These receptors all stem from an adult in good health. Both conserved end residues are part of each CDR3. Fields, in order: V gene, clone size, D gene, J gene, CDR3 DNA, CDR3 protein. The D gene is left open where the match is weak. A clone size is listed for some rows: how often the clone was seen (once, few, many), or a class if it is expanded.

TRBV7-9	-	TRBD1	TRBJ2-7	TGTGCCAGCAGCGGGGTCCCCGGGACAGGGGACCACGAGCAGTACTTC	CASSGVPGTGDHEQYF
TRBV5-5	-	-	TRBJ1-2	TGTGCCAGCAGCTTGGGCGGACCAGCCGGATATGGCTACACCTTC	CASSLGGPAGYGYTF
TRBV7-9	-	-	TRBJ2-7	TGTGCCAGCAGCTTAGCGGGGATCTCCTACGAGCAGTACTTC	CASSLAGISYEQYF
TRBV15	-	TRBD2	TRBJ2-7	TGTGCCACCAGCAGAGATACTAGCGGAACCTACGAGCAGTACTTC	CATSRDTSGTYEQYF
TRBV6-6	-	-	TRBJ2-7	TGTGCCAGCAGTTATCCGGGCGCCTACGAGCAGTACTTC	CASSYPGAYEQYF
TRBV7-8	-	-	TRBJ1-5	TGTGCCAGCAGCTTTAACGTTGCAAGGGCGCTCAATCAGCCCCAGCATTTT	CASSFNVARALNQPQHF
TRBV23-1	-	TRBD1	TRBJ2-7	TGCGCCAGCCGATTAGATTACAGGGGGAACTACGAGCAGTACTTC	CASRLDYRGNYEQYF
TRBV11-2	-	-	TRBJ1-2	TGTGCCAGCAGCTTAGATGGAACTTACTATGGCTACACCTTC	CASSLDGTYYGYTF
TRBV27	few	TRBD1	TRBJ1-5	TGTGCCAGCAGTTCGAGACAGGGCCCGTCCCAGCATTTT	CASSSRQGPSQHF
TRBV11-2	-	-	TRBJ1-2	TGTGCCAGCAGACGGAGCAGCCCTGGCTACACCTTC	CASRRSSPGYTF
TRBV15	-	TRBD1	TRBJ1-5	TGTGCCACCAGCAGACGGGACAGGGGGATTCAGCCCCAGCATTTT	CATSRRDRGIQPQHF
TRBV6-4	once	TRBD2	TRBJ2-7	TGTGCCAGCAGTGAACAAGCGGGAAGCTCCTACGAGCAGTACTTC	CASSEQAGSSYEQYF
TRBV6-1	-	TRBD2	TRBJ2-7	TGTGCCAGCAGTGTACCCGGGACTAGCGGGGGCCTTTTCTCCTACGAGCAGTACTTC	CASSVPGTSGGLFSYEQYF
TRBV12-3/TRBV12-4	-	TRBD1	TRBJ1-2	TGTGCCAGCAGTCCAGGGACAGTGTTTGGCTACACCTTC	CASSPGTVFGYTF
TRBV4-1	few	-	TRBJ1-2	TGCGCCAGCAGCCAAGTTCGAGGGCTGACGTATACTAAAGGAGACTATGGCTACACCTTC	CASSQVRGLTYTKGDYGYTF
TRBV7-2	-	-	TRBJ2-3	TGTGCCAGCAGCTTACTAGCGAGCAGCACAGATACGCAGTATTTT	CASSLLASSTDTQYF
TRBV7-8	-	-	TRBJ1-5	TGTGCCAGCAGCCCTCGGTGGGGACCCAATCAGCCCCAGCATTTT	CASSPRWGPNQPQHF
TRBV5-4	-	-	TRBJ2-3	TGTGCCAGCAGCTTTAACCCCCTAGATACGCAGTATTTT	CASSFNPLDTQYF
TRBV28	few	-	TRBJ2-2	TGTGCCAGCAGTCCAGCGGGCCACCCCACCGGGGAGCTGTTTTTT	CASSPAGHPTGELFF
TRBV7-9	-	TRBD1	TRBJ2-7	TGTGCCAGCAGCTCACCGGGACAGGGAAGGACAGAGCAGTACTTC	CASSSPGQGRTEQYF
TRBV4-2	-	-	TRBJ2-1	TGTGCCAGCAGCCAAGCAAGATTATCCTACAATGAGCAGTTCTTC	CASSQARLSYNEQFF
TRBV5-1	-	-	TRBJ2-7	TGCGCCAGCAGCTTGGCGGGACCAGGCTCGGGCGAGCAGTACTTC	CASSLAGPGSGEQYF
TRBV2	once	-	TRBJ2-5	TGTGCCAGCAGTGAAGCGGGGGGCCAAGAGACCCAGTACTTC	CASSEAGGQETQYF
TRBV5-1	-	TRBD1	TRBJ2-7	TGCGCCAGCAGTTACGGACAGGGCCTACTCCCCAGCTCCTACGAGCAGTACTTC	CASSYGQGLLPSSYEQYF
TRBV2	-	TRBD1	TRBJ2-7	TGTGCCAGTTCGAGGACAGGCTACGAGCAGTACTTC	CASSRTGYEQYF
TRBV29-1	-	-	TRBJ2-1	TGCAGCGTTGAACGGCTAGCAGGTGAGCAGTTCTTC	CSVERLAGEQFF
TRBV4-1	-	-	TRBJ1-2	TGCGCCAGCAGCCATCAGGGAAAGGACTATGGCTACACCTTC	CASSHQGKDYGYTF
TRBV30	-	-	TRBJ1-4	TGTGCCTGGAGGCCGGCCCCTTGGGGTGAAAAACTGTTTTTT	CAWRPAPWGEKLFF
TRBV9	-	-	TRBJ1-2	TGTGCCAGCAGCCCCTCTGGGGGAAGCTATGGCTACACCTTC	CASSPSGGSYGYTF
TRBV20-1	-	-	TRBJ2-7	TGCAGTGCTACGGAGGCCTACGAGCAGTACTTC	CSATEAYEQYF
TRBV7-6	-	-	TRBJ2-3	TGTGCCAGCAGCTTAAGGGACGTACCCACAGATACGCAGTATTTT	CASSLRDVPTDTQYF
TRBV2	-	-	TRBJ1-5	TGTGCCAGCAGTGAACGGTTGGGAAGCAATCAGCCCCAGCATTTT	CASSERLGSNQPQHF
TRBV7-9	-	TRBD1	TRBJ1-4	TGTGCCAGCAGCTTAACCGGGACAGGGTCCGAAAAACTGTTTTTT	CASSLTGTGSEKLFF
TRBV19	-	TRBD1	TRBJ2-7	TGTGCCAGTAGAGAGACAGGGAAAGGCTACGAGCAGTACTTC	CASRETGKGYEQYF
TRBV28	once	TRBD1	TRBJ1-1	TGTGCCAGCAGTATAGTAACAGGGGGCTGGACTGAAGCTTTCTTT	CASSIVTGGWTEAFF
TRBV19	-	-	TRBJ1-1	TGTGCCAGTAGTATATCCGGGGCCTTGAACACTGAAGCTTTCTTT	CASSISGALNTEAFF
TRBV7-9	-	-	TRBJ1-2	TGTGCCAGCAGCTTAGTCTCTGGGGGATCCTATGGCTACACCTTC	CASSLVSGGSYGYTF
TRBV28	-	TRBD1	TRBJ1-2	TGTGCCAGCACCCTACTGGGGGAGGGGGCTGACTATGGCTACACCTTC	CASTLLGEGADYGYTF
TRBV7-8	-	-	TRBJ1-2	TGTGCCAGCAGTCCTATGACAGAGAGCTATGGCTACACCTTC	CASSPMTESYGYTF
TRBV3-1/TRBV3-2	-	-	TRBJ1-5	TGTGCCAGCAGCCAAGAATTCAGGGCGGAGAGTCAGCCCCAGCATTTT	CASSQEFRAESQPQHF
TRBV7-9	-	TRBD2	TRBJ2-1	TGTGCCAGCAGCCCGGGACTAGCGGGGGTGTACAATGAGCAGTTCTTC	CASSPGLAGVYNEQFF
TRBV13	-	-	TRBJ1-2	TGTGCCAGCAGCTTACAAGAGACGAACCATAACTATGGCTACACCTTC	CASSLQETNHNYGYTF
TRBV5-6	-	-	TRBJ1-4	TGTGCCAGCAGCTTGGCGGCAGAATCAACTAATGAAAAACTGTTTTTT	CASSLAAESTNEKLFF
TRBV28	few	-	TRBJ2-7	TGTGCCAGCAGTTTCAGGCGCTACGAGCAGTACTTC	CASSFRRYEQYF
TRBV15	-	-	TRBJ2-7	TGTGCCACCTCGCACATTACCGACGCCTCTTACGAGCAGTACTTC	CATSHITDASYEQYF
TRBV12-3/TRBV12-4	-	-	TRBJ1-3	TGTGCCAGCAGTTTGGGGGCTCTGTTATATTTT	CASSLGALLYF
TRBV18	-	TRBD1	TRBJ2-7	TGTGCCAGCTCAGCGACAGGGTCGGGAATCGAGCAGTACTTC	CASSATGSGIEQYF
TRBV6-1	-	TRBD1	TRBJ1-2	TGTGCCAGCAGTGAAAACTCCATACAGGGGACGGGCGGCTACACCTTC	CASSENSIQGTGGYTF
TRBV7-9	-	TRBD2	TRBJ2-5	TGTGCCAGCAGCTTTTCTAGCGGGGGGGCTGAGGGAGAGACCCAGTACTTC	CASSFSSGGAEGETQYF
TRBV5-5	-	TRBD2	TRBJ2-1	TGTGCCAGCAGCTTGGCTAGACTAGCGGGGAACAATGAGCAGTTCTTC	CASSLARLAGNNEQFF
TRBV28	-	-	TRBJ1-1	TGTGCCAGCAGGGCCCGAGCTAACACTGAAGCTTTCTTT	CASRARANTEAFF
TRBV7-9	-	TRBD2	TRBJ2-3	TGTGCCAGCAGGCGTACTAGCGGTCTCACAGATACGCAGTATTTT	CASRRTSGLTDTQYF
TRBV5-1	-	-	TRBJ2-3	TGCGCCAGCAGCGCTGACAGAGGGGTCACAGATACGCAGTATTTT	CASSADRGVTDTQYF
TRBV6-2/TRBV6-3	once	-	TRBJ1-5	TGTGCCGGCAGCCACCAGGGAGTGCATCAGCCCCAGCATTTT	CAGSHQGVHQPQHF
TRBV7-3	-	TRBD2	TRBJ2-1	TGTGCCAGCAGCCCGGGACTAGCGGGAGCCCGCAATGAGCAGTTCTTC	CASSPGLAGARNEQFF
TRBV6-9	-	TRBD2	TRBJ2-1	TGTGCCAGCAGTCTAGCGGGAGGGCCTTGGAATGAGCAGTTCTTC	CASSLAGGPWNEQFF
TRBV27	-	-	TRBJ1-3	TGTGCCAGCAGTTTCAGCTCTGGAAACACCATATATTTT	CASSFSSGNTIYF
TRBV5-1	-	-	TRBJ1-1	TGCGCCAGCAACCGCCGATGGGACACTGAAGCTTTCTTT	CASNRRWDTEAFF
TRBV7-9	-	-	TRBJ1-1	TGTGCCAGCAGCTTAGTCGGGAGAGGATTAACCATGAACACTGAAGCTTTCTTT	CASSLVGRGLTMNTEAFF